One sample yielded the 12 T cell receptor beta chains listed below, sequenced in a study of blood T cell repertoires in COVID-19. Clones were read by immunoSEQ multiplex PCR, and TCRdb kept only the in-frame ones, dropping some. Of about 270,000 clones in the sample, around 90% are singletons; the top ten hold under 2.5%. Sample: peripheral blood. These receptors were collected from a man aged 50 to 60 with acute or convalescent COVID-19.

V gene TRBV5-4 combines with J gene TRBJ1-1; D might be TRBD1 (6 bases). Germline loops: CDR1 SGHNT, CDR2 YYREEE (reference sequence). The CDR3 spans 17 residues. Between the trimmed V and J ends, which lost 3 bases and 2 bases, there was a span of 20 bases. The chain's CDR3 is CASSSLTVGTFNTEAFF. The CDR3 nucleotides are TGTGCCAGCAGCTCGTTAACCGTCGGGACATTTAACACTGAAGCTTTCTTT. Full variable domain (outside the CDR3, taken from reference TRBV5-4 and TRBJ1-1): ETGVTQSPTHLIKTRGQQVTLRCSSQSGHNTVSWYQQALGQGPQFIFQYYREEENGRGNFPPRFSGLQFPNYSSELNVNALELDDSALYLCASSSLTVGTFNTEAFFGQGTRLTVV.

The sample holds one count of this clone. This chain connects TRBV7-6 to TRBJ1-2; 12 positions agree with TRBD1. CDR1 and CDR2 (germline): SGHVS, FNYEAQ. V lost 5 bases and J lost 7; bases outside the gene matches: 8. CDR3 length equals 15 residues. The CDR3 region is CASSMRGQGAGGYTF. As DNA, the CDR3 is TGTGCCAGCAGCATGCGGGGACAGGGGGCTGGTGGCTACACCTTC.

The chain employs TRBV5-1 and TRBJ1-3; TRBD1 agrees at 9 bases. J lost 4 bases, V lost 7 bases, and 3 bases had no gene match. The CDR3 spans 13 residues. Germline lookup yields CDR1 SGHRS and CDR2 YFSETQ. CDR3 nucleotides: TGCGCCAGCGGGACAGGGATCGGAAACACCATATATTTT. Translation gives CASGTGIGNTIYF. The full variable domain, rest sourced from reference TRBV5-1 and TRBJ1-3, is KAGVTQTPRYLIKTRGQQVTLSCSPISGHRSVSWYQQTPGQGLQFLFEYFSETQRNKGNFPGRFSGRQFSNSRSEMNVSTLELGDSALYLCASGTGIGNTIYFGEGSWLTVV.

The chain joins TRBV27 to TRBJ1-4, with D unresolved. This CDR3 has 15 residues. The V end lost 1 base, the J end lost 0 bases, and 6 bases lay between the germline ends. Looked up from germline, CDR1 is MNHEY and CDR2 is SMNVEV (reference sequence). CDR3 DNA sequence: TGTGCCAGCAGTTTATTGGCCACAACTAATGAAAAACTGTTTTTT. It specifies CASSLLATTNEKLFF.

The chain uses TRBV14 and TRBJ2-1, with TRBD2 identical over 7 bases. With 4 bases clipped from V and 3 bases from J, the junction kept 6 bases outside the gene matches. This CDR3 has 15 residues. CDR1 SGHDN and CDR2 FVKESK come from the germline V gene. The CDR3 here is CASSRPGGNYNEQFF. DNA for the CDR3: TGTGCCAGCAGCCGCCCGGGGGGAAACTACAATGAGCAGTTCTTC. Together with reference TRBV14 and TRBJ2-1, the CDR3 gives the full variable domain: EAGVTQFPSHSVIEKGQTVTLRCDPISGHDNLYWYRRVMGKEIKFLLHFVKESKQDESGMPNNRFLAERTGGTYSTLKVQPAELEDSGVYFCASSRPGGNYNEQFFGPGTRLTVL.

Comments on this clone: Other DNA sequences within the sample encode an identical CDR3. The chain combines TRBV19 with TRBJ1-2; 10 bases fit TRBD1. Trimming at V came to 3 bases and at J to 6 bases, leaving 1 base not matched to a gene. The CDR3 is 13 residues long. Germline CDR1 and CDR2: LNHDA and SQIVND (reference sequence). The CDR3: CASSIGQGDGYTF. CDR3 nucleotide sequence: TGTGCCAGTAGTATTGGACAGGGGGATGGCTACACCTTC.

The chain employs TRBV29-1 and TRBJ2-4; D remains ambiguous. CDR3 size: 13 residues. CDR1 and CDR2 from the germline V gene are SQVTM and ANQGSEA. The V and J ends lost 4 bases and 0 bases respectively, with 7 bases between them. The CDR3 nucleotides read TGCAGCGTTGGACTCAGAGCCAAAAACATTCAGTACTTC. It translates to CSVGLRAKNIQYF.

This chain links TRBV5-1 with TRBJ2-5; 12 bases map to TRBD1. Trimming cost V 3 bases and J 3 bases; bases outside gene matches: 27. The CDR3 covers 23 residues. CDR1 SGHRS and CDR2 YFSETQ come from the germline V gene. CDR3 DNA sequence: TGCGCCAGCAGCTCGTTGTTTGGAGGGACCCGGGACAGGGGGCTCCACCGCAAAGAGACCCAGTACTTC. Its translation is CASSSLFGGTRDRGLHRKETQYF.

The sample holds one count of this clone. The chain joins TRBV4-2 to TRBJ2-2, with D perhaps matching TRBD2 (5 bases). Per germline, CDR1 LGHNA and CDR2 YNFKEQ. The CDR3 is 15 residues long. With 4 bases removed from V and 1 base from J, the gap between germline ends came to 10 bases. The CDR3 DNA is TGTGCCAGCAGCCGCGGGCAGATGAACACCGGGGAGCTGTTTTTT. Protein product: CASSRGQMNTGELFF.

This chain connects TRBV18 to TRBJ2-7; 8 nucleotides line up with TRBD1. CDR1 and CDR2 (germline): KGHSH, LQKENI. The CDR3 extends over 17 amino acids. The J segment lost 0 bases and the V segment lost 0 bases, leaving 7 bases of the junction unmatched. The CDR3 region is CASSPPGWDRRSYEQYF. As DNA, the CDR3 is TGTGCCAGCTCACCACCGGGTTGGGACAGGCGCTCCTACGAGCAGTACTTC.

In nucleotides, the CDR3 is TGTGCCAGCAGCTTAGAGGGGTCTTCGCAGTATTTT. Translated, it gives CASSLEGSSQYF. The gene calls are TRBV7-9 and TRBJ2-3; a possible D gene is TRBD1 (5 bases). The V and J ends lost 1 base and 10 bases respectively, with 9 bases between them. The germline gives CDR1 SEHNR, CDR2 FQNEAQ (reference sequence). The CDR3 runs 12 residues.

The chain combines TRBV11-2 with TRBJ2-1; 7 bases fit TRBD2. CDR3 length: 17 amino acids. Losses at the gene ends were 7 bases for V and 1 base for J; bases not matched to a gene: 13. In germline, CDR1 is SGHAT, CDR2 FQNNGV. The CDR3: CASTRGGGLPSYNEQFF. CDR3 bases: TGTGCCAGCACTCGGGGCGGGGGACTCCCTTCCTACAATGAGCAGTTCTTC.